Included here is one T cell receptor beta chain sequence, with context. The V and J ends lost 0 bases and 5 bases, in that order; junction bases with no gene match: 11. CDR1 and CDR2 from the germline V gene are PRHDT and FYEKMQ (reference sequence). The CDR3 extends over 17 amino acids. These data come from a study of blood T cell repertoires in COVID-19. Across the whole study: The United States, Italy and Spain provided the acute and convalescent COVID-19 samples. PBMCs, B-cell-depleted T cells, or T cells provided the cDNA or gDNA that made up the material.

In the study's own analysis: Amplified reference gene primers provided the basis for estimating nucleated cell counts. Profiled with immunoSEQ multiplex PCR; TCRdb holds only in-frame clones, not every one. V and J calls and clone size follow that table, whereas D and trimming were derived from the DNA. The table lists fewer than 250,000 clones, roughly 86% of them singletons. The receptor was isolated from a man between 50 and 59 years old with acute or convalescent COVID-19. The V call is TRBV13, the J call TRBJ2-7; 9 bases align to TRBD1. Sequenced sample: peripheral blood. CDR3 in amino acids: CASSLGPGDRVSNEQYF. CDR3 DNA: TGTGCCAGCAGCTTAGGCCCGGGGGACAGGGTCTCTAACGAGCAGTACTTC.